This TCR beta chain was identified in a study of control samples from healthy donors and cancer patients. CDR1 and CDR2 (germline): LGHNT, FRNRAP. With V trimmed by 7 bases and J by 5 bases, 7 bases remained unmatched. The CDR3 has 13 residues. Data came from immunoSEQ multiplex PCR; TCRdb stores just in-frame clones and leaves some out. The profile shows about 84,000 clones, roughly 84% of them singletons. This clone was seen a single time. The sequence derives from a man between 60 and 70 years old with head and neck cancer. V is TRBV12-5 and J is TRBJ2-7; 8 bases line up with TRBD1. Sequenced material: PBMCs. The CDR3 nucleotides read TGTGCTAGTGCCCGACAGGGGCGGAACGAGCAGTACTTC. This translates into CASARQGRNEQYF. The full variable domain, in which reference TRBV12-5 and TRBJ2-7 provide the parts outside the CDR3, is DARVTQTPRHKVTEMGQEVTMRCQPILGHNTVFWYRQTMMQGLELLAYFRNRAPLDDSGMPKDRFSAEMPDATLATLKIQPSEPRDSAVYFCASARQGRNEQYFGPGTRLTVT.